These 5 T cell receptor beta chains were sequenced from one sample in a study of blood T cell repertoires in COVID-19. TCRdb's copy holds only in-frame clones and misses some; the assay was immunoSEQ multiplex PCR. This sample yields tens of thousands of clones, of which around 84% are seen a single time; roughly 6.4% belongs to the top ten. The sequenced material came from peripheral blood. These receptor sequences come from a human donor in a cohort sampled during active or convalescent COVID-19.

V gene TRBV3-1 (or the pseudogene TRBV3-2) combines with J gene TRBJ1-2; 7 bases agree with TRBD1. Germline V gene lookup returns CDR1 LGHDT and CDR2 YNNKEL (reference sequence). V gave up 0 bases and J gave up 4 bases; unmatched junction bases: 8. The CDR3 has 16 residues. The chain's CDR3 is CASSQELRQGRYGYTF. The CDR3 DNA reads TGTGCCAGCAGCCAAGAGTTGAGACAGGGCCGCTATGGCTACACCTTC.

The chain uses TRBV7-6 and TRBJ2-7; 9 nucleotides align to TRBD1. Germline V gives CDR1 SGHVS, CDR2 FNYEAQ. V dropped 2 bases and J dropped 5; count of bases not matched to a gene: 16. CDR3 length: 18 amino acids. The CDR3 loop reads CASSLKSGWAQGANEQYF. The CDR3 bases are TGTGCCAGCAGCTTAAAGTCCGGATGGGCACAGGGGGCTAACGAGCAGTACTTC. Based on the CDR3 plus reference TRBV7-6 and TRBJ2-7, the full variable domain is GAGVSQSPRYKVTKRGQDVALRCDPISGHVSLYWYRQALGQGPEFLTYFNYEAQQDKSGLPNDRFSAERPEGSISTLTIQRTEQRDSAMYRCASSLKSGWAQGANEQYFGPGTRLTVT.

The chain uses TRBV3-1 (or the pseudogene TRBV3-2) and TRBJ2-7, with D perhaps matching TRBD2 (5 bases). The V end was cut by 1 base, the J end by 5 bases, with 12 bases between. The CDR3 runs 14 residues. Germline values: CDR1 LGHDT, CDR2 YNNKEL (reference sequence). CDR3 nucleotide sequence: TGTGCCAGCAGCCAAGGAAAACTAGACCACGAGCAGTACTTC. As protein: CASSQGKLDHEQYF.

The V call is TRBV6-5, the J call TRBJ1-1; 9 nucleotides line up with TRBD1. Germline CDR1 reads MNHEY; CDR2 reads SVGAGI. After removal of 4 bases from V and 5 bases from J, the junction contained 5 bases not matched to a gene. This CDR3 spans 14 amino acids. CDR3 DNA sequence: TGTGCCAGCAGTTGGGGACAGGGAGGGACTGAAGCTTTCTTT. As protein: CASSWGQGGTEAFF.

V usage is TRBV19 and J usage is TRBJ2-3; D is uncertain. The CDR3 runs 11 residues. The V gene's germline CDR1 is LNHDA and CDR2 SQIVND (reference sequence). V was cut by 6 bases and J by 7 bases, with 8 bases left in between. CDR3 nucleotide sequence: TGTGCCAGTAGCCACACGAATACGCAGTATTTT. This codes for CASSHTNTQYF.